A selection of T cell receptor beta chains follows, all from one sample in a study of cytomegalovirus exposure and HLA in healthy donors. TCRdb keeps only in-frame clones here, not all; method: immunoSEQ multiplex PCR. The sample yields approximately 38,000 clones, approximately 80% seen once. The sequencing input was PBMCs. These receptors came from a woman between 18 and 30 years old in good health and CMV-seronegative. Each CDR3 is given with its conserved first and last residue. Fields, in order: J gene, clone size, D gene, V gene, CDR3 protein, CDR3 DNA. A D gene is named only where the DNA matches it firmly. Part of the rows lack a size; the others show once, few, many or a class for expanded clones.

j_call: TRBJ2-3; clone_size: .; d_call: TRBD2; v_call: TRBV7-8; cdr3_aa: CASSLGPPRAGGRSDTQYF; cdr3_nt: TGTGCCAGCAGCTTAGGACCCCCACGAGCGGGAGGGCGATCAGATACGCAGTATTTT
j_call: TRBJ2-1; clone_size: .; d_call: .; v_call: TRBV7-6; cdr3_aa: CASRPGPFGNEQFF; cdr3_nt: TGTGCCAGCAGACCAGGTCCCTTTGGCAATGAGCAGTTCTTC
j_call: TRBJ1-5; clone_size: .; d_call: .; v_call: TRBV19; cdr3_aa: CASSIVGGRKPQNF; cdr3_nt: TGTGCCAGTAGTATTGTGGGCGGGCGGAAGCCCCAGAATTTT
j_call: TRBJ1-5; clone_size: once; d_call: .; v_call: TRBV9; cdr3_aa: CASSGDISNQPQHF; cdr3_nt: TGTGCCAGCAGCGGGGACATTAGCAATCAGCCCCAGCATTTT
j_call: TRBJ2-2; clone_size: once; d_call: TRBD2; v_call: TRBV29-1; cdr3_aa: CSVGLAGPGELFF; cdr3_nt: TGCAGCGTTGGACTAGCGGGGCCCGGGGAGCTGTTTTTT
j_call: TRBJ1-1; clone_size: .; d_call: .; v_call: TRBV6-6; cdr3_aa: CASSAPGSATEAFF; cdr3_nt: TGTGCCAGCAGCGCTCCGGGGAGTGCGACTGAAGCTTTCTTT
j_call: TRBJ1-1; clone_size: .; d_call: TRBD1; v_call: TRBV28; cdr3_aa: CASSIPAGGAFF; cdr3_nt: TGTGCCAGCAGCATCCCCGCAGGGGGGGCTTTCTTT
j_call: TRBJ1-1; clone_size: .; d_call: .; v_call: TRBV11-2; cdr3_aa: CASSLYEGTEAFF; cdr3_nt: TGTGCCAGCAGCTTATACGAGGGAACTGAAGCTTTCTTT
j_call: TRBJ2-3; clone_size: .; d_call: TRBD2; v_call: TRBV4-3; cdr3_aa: CASSRNSGNGVDTQYF; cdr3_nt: TGCGCCAGCAGCCGAAATAGCGGGAATGGTGTAGATACGCAGTATTTT
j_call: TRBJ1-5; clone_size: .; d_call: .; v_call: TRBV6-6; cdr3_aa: CASTEGVVYSNQPQHF; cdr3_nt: TGTGCCAGCACCGAAGGGGTGGTCTATAGCAATCAGCCCCAGCATTTT
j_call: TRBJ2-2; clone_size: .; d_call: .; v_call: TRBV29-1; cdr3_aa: CSVGGFNTGELFF; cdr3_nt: TGCAGCGTCGGGGGATTTAACACCGGGGAGCTGTTTTTT
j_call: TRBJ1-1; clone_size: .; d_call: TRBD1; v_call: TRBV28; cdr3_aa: CASVHSGTGRGRAFF; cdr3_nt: TGTGCCAGCGTACATTCCGGGACAGGGAGGGGGCGGGCTTTCTTT
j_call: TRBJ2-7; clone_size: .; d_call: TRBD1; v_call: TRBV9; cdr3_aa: CASSVGGTDYEQYF; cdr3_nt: TGTGCCAGCAGCGTAGGTGGGACAGACTACGAGCAGTACTTC
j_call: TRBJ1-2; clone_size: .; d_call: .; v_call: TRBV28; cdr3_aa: CASSGANCGYTF; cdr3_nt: TGTGCCAGCAGTGGGGCTAATTGTGGCTACACCTTC
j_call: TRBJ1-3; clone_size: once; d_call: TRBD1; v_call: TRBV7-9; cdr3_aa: CASSPGQGSNTIYF; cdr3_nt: TGTGCCAGCAGTCCGGGACAGGGCTCGAACACCATATATTTT
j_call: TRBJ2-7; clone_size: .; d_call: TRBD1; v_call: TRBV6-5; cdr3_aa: CASSYSPGQGYEQYF; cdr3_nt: TGTGCCAGCAGTTATTCGCCGGGACAGGGATACGAGCAGTACTTC
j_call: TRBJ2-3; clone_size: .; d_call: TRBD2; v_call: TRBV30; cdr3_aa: CAWSVLDLGLAGNADTQYF; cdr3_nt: TGTGCCTGGAGTGTACTAGATCTGGGACTAGCGGGAAACGCAGATACGCAGTATTTT
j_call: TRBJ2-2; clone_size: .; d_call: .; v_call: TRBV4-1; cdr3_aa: CASSPTLGGLSTGELFF; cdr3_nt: TGCGCCAGCAGCCCTACACTAGGAGGATTGAGCACCGGGGAGCTGTTTTTT
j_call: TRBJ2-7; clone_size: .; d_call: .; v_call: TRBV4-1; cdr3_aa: CASSQNRERSLIPYEQYF; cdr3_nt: TGCGCCAGCAGCCAGAACCGAGAACGGAGCCTTATTCCCTACGAGCAGTACTTC
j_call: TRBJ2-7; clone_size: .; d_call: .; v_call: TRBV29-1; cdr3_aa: CSARQSYEQYF; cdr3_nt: TGCAGCGCTCGACAGTCCTACGAGCAGTACTTC
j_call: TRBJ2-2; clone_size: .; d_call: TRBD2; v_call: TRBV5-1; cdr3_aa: CASSRTSGGSTGELFF; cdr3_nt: TGCGCCAGCAGCCGGACTAGCGGGGGGAGCACCGGGGAGCTGTTTTTT
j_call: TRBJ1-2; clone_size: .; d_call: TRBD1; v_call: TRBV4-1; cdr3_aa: CASSQVRGLDYGYTF; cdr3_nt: TGCGCCAGCAGCCAAGTTAGGGGGCTCGATTATGGCTACACCTTC
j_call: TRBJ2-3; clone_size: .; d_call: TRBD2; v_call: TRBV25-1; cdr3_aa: CASSGLGGGLHTDTQYF; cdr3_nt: TGTGCCAGCAGTGGGTTGGGCGGGGGGCTCCACACAGATACGCAGTATTTT
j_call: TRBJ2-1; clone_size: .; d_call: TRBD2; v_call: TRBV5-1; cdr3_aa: CASRMGLAGSGEQFF; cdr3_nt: TGCGCCAGCAGGATGGGACTAGCGGGGTCTGGTGAGCAGTTCTTC
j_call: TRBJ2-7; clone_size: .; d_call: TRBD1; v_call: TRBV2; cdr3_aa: CASSYRGKEEQYF; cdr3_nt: TGTGCCAGCAGTTACAGGGGTAAGGAGGAGCAGTACTTC
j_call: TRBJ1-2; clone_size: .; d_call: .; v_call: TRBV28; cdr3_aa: CASSWTVYGYTF; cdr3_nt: TGTGCCAGCAGTTGGACAGTCTATGGCTACACCTTC
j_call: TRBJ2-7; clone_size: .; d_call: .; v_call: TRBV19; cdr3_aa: CASSLTVTDYYEQYF; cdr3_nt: TGTGCCAGTAGTCTGACCGTCACAGACTACTACGAGCAGTACTTC
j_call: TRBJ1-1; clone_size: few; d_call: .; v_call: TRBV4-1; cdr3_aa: CASSQVQENTEAFF; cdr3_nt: TGCGCCAGCAGCCAAGTTCAGGAGAACACTGAAGCTTTCTTT
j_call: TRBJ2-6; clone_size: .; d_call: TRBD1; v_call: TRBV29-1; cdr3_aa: CQGDSGANVLTF; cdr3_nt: TGTCAGGGGGACTCTGGGGCCAACGTCCTGACTTTC
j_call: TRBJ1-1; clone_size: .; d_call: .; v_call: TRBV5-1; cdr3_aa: CASSLGQSNTEAFF; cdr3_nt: TGCGCCAGCAGCTTGGGACAGTCGAACACTGAAGCTTTCTTT
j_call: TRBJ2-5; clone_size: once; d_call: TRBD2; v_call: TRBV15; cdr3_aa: CATTSSGLGETQYF; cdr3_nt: TGTGCCACCACCTCTAGCGGGTTAGGGGAGACCCAGTACTTC
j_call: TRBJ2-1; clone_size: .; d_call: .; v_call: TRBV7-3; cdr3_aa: CASSLSGSSYNEQFF; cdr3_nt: TGTGCCAGCAGCTTAAGTGGCTCCTCCTACAATGAGCAGTTCTTC
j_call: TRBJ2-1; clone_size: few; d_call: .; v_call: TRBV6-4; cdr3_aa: CASSDSAYNEQFF; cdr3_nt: TGTGCCAGCAGTGACTCCGCCTACAATGAGCAGTTCTTC
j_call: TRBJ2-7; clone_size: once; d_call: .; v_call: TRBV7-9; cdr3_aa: CASSLRQGYEQYF; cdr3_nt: TGTGCCAGCAGCCTCCGCCAGGGCTACGAGCAGTACTTC
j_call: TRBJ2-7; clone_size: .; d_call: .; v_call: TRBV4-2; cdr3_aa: CASSQANTNYEQYF; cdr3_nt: TGTGCCAGCAGCCAAGCCAACACTAACTACGAGCAGTACTTC
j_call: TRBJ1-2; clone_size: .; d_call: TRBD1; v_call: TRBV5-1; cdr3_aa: CASRLTGVGYTF; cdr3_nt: TGCGCCAGCAGGCTGACAGGGGTTGGCTACACCTTC
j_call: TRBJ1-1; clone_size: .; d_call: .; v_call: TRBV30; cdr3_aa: CAWSRYGGAWNTEAFF; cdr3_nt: TGTGCCTGGAGCCGGTACGGGGGGGCATGGAACACTGAAGCTTTCTTT
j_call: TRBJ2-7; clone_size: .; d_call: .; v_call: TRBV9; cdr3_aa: CASSVTGSYEQYF; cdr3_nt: TGTGCCAGCAGCGTTACAGGCTCCTACGAGCAGTACTTC
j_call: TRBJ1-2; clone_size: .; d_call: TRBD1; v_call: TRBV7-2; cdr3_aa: CASSLDRGGYGYTF; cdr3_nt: TGTGCCAGCAGCTTGGACAGGGGTGGCTATGGCTACACCTTC
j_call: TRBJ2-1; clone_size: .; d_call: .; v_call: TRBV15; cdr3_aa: CATSSEQGSYNEQFF; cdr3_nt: TGTGCCACCAGCAGTGAACAGGGCTCCTACAATGAGCAGTTCTTC
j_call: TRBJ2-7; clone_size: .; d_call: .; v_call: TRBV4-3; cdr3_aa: CASSQARENEQYF; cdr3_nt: TGCGCCAGCAGCCAAGCCAGGGAAAACGAGCAGTACTTC
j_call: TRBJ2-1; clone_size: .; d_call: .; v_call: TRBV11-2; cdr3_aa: CASSFWGGGHNEQFF; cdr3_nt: TGTGCCAGCAGTTTCTGGGGGGGCGGCCACAATGAGCAGTTCTTC
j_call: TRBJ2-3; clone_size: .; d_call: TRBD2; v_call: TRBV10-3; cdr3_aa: CAISAGTTLSTDTQYF; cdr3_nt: TGTGCCATCAGCGCCGGGACTACCCTCAGCACAGATACGCAGTATTTT
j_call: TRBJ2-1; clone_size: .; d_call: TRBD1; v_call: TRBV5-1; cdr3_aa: CASSVLGWDSTYNEQFF; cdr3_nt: TGCGCCAGCAGCGTACTAGGGTGGGACAGCACATACAATGAGCAGTTCTTC
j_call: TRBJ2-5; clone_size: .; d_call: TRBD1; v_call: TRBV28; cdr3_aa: CASSVTGGRETQYF; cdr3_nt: TGTGCCAGCAGTGTAACAGGGGGCAGGGAGACCCAGTACTTC
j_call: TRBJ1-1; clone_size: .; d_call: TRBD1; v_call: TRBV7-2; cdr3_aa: CASSLRGTGGKTEAFF; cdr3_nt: TGTGCCAGCAGCTTACGGGGGACAGGGGGCAAGACTGAAGCTTTCTTT
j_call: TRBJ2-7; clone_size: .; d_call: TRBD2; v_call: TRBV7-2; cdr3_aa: CASSFASGTSGLEQYF; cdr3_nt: TGTGCCAGCAGCTTCGCGTCCGGGACTAGCGGGCTCGAGCAGTACTTC
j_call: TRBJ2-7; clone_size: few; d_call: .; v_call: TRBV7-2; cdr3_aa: CASSTLLRVHEQYF; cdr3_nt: TGTGCCAGCAGCACACTCCTCAGGGTCCACGAGCAGTACTTC
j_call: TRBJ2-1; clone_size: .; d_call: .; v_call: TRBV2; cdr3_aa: CASGGTSYNEQFF; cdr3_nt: TGTGCCAGCGGGGGGACCTCCTACAATGAGCAGTTCTTC
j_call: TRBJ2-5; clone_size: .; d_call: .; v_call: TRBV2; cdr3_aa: CASTREKEYETQYF; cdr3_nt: TGTGCCAGCACCCGGGAGAAGGAGTATGAGACCCAGTACTTC
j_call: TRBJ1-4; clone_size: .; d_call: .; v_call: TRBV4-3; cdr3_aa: CASSQDHLQEKLFF; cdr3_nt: TGCGCCAGCAGCCAAGATCACCTCCAGGAAAAACTGTTTTTT
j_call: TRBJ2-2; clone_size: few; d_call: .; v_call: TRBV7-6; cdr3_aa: CASSLASATGELFF; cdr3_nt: TGTGCCAGCAGCTTAGCTAGCGCCACCGGGGAGCTGTTTTTT
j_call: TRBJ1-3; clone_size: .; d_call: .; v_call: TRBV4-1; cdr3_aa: CASSQDNRAGNTIYF; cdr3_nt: TGCGCCAGCAGCCAAGACAACAGGGCTGGAAACACCATATATTTT
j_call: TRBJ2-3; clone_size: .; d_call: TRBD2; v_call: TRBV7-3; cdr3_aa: CASSLTAGNTDTQYF; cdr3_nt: TGTGCCAGCAGCTTAACAGCGGGGAACACAGATACGCAGTATTTT
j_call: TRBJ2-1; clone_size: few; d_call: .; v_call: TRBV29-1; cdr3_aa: CSVRINEQFF; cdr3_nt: TGCAGCGTTCGTATCAATGAGCAGTTCTTC
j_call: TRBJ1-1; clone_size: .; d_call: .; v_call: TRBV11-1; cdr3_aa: CASSLAGLMNTEAFF; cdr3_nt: TGTGCCAGCAGCTTAGCGGGCCTCATGAACACTGAAGCTTTCTTT
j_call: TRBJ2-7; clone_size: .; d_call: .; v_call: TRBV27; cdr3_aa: CASSLLGGNANEQYF; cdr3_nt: TGTGCCAGCAGTTTACTGGGGGGAAACGCCAACGAGCAGTACTTC
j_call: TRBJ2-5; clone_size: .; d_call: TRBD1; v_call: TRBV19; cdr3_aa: CASSPLGAGGDTQYF; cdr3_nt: TGTGCCAGTAGTCCCCTTGGGGCAGGGGGCGATACCCAGTACTTC
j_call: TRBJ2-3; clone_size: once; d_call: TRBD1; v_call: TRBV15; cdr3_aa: CATSRGQGEDTQYF; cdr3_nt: TGTGCCACCAGCAGAGGACAGGGGGAGGATACGCAGTATTTT
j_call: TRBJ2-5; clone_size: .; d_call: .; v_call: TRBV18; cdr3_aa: CASSPRQLQETQYF; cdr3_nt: TGTGCCAGCTCACCGAGACAGCTTCAAGAGACCCAGTACTTC